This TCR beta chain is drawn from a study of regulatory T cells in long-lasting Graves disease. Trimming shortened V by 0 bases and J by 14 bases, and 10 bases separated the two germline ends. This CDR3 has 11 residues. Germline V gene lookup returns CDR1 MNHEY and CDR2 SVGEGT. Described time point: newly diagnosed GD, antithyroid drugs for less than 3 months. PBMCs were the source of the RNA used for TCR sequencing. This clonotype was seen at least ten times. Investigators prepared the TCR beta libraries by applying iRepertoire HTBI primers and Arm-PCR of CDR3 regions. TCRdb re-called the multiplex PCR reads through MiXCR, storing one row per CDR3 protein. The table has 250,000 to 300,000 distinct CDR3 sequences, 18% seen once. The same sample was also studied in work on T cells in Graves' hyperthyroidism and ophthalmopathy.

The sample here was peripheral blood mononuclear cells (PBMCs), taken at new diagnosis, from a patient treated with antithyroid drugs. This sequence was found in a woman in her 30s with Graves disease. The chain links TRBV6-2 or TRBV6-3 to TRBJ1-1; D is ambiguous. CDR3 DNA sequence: TGTGCCAGCAGTTACTCAGGGAGCGAGTTCTTT. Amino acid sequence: CASSYSGSEFF.